Given below is one T cell receptor beta chain in context. These data belong to a study of blood T cell repertoires in COVID-19. Background on the study: T cells, B-cell-depleted T cells, or PBMCs provided the cDNA or gDNA that served as material.

Looked up from germline, CDR1 is SGHKS and CDR2 is YYEKEE (reference sequence). CDR3 length equals 16 residues. Trimming stripped 4 bases from V and 8 bases from J, with 21 bases between. TCRdb keeps only in-frame clones here, not all; method: immunoSEQ multiplex PCR. The repertoire includes 55,000 to 80,000 clones, over 80% of them detected once, and 18% sits in the top ten. This TCR was recovered from a woman aged 80 or over with acute or convalescent COVID-19. The chain joins TRBV5-5 to TRBJ1-4, with D possibly matching TRBD1 (5 bases). Material for sequencing was peripheral blood. The CDR3, as DNA: TGTGCCAGCAGCCCCGAAGGACACCAAGAACGGGAAAAACTGTTTTTT. Amino acids: CASSPEGHQEREKLFF.